Following are 26 T cell receptor beta chains from one sample sequenced in a study of blood T cell repertoires in COVID-19. Method: immunoSEQ multiplex PCR; TCRdb's copy keeps in-frame clones and lacks some. The sample holds under 250,000 clones, around 80% seen once. The sample comprised peripheral blood. The receptors derive from a woman aged 55-70 years who had recovered from COVID-19.

The chain has TRBV7-8 and TRBJ2-5; 10 positions agree with TRBD2. V trimming: 8 bases; J trimming: 4 bases; junction bases outside the gene matches: 7. Per germline, CDR1 SGHVS and CDR2 FQNEAQ. The CDR3 spans 14 residues. CDR3 amino acids: CASSSGGRGETQYF. As DNA, the CDR3 is TGTGCCAGCTCTAGCGGGGGCCGAGGAGAGACCCAGTACTTC.

CDR3 loop: CASSQDLRLAGPNTGELFF. As DNA, the CDR3 is TGTGCCAGCAGCCAAGATCTTCGGCTAGCGGGGCCGAACACCGGGGAGCTGTTTTTT. The chain carries TRBV14 and TRBJ2-2; 9 bases agree with TRBD2. The CDR3 totals 19 residues. The ends lost 0 bases at V and 0 bases at J; junction bases unmatched: 8. Germline loops: CDR1 SGHDN, CDR2 FVKESK.

V is TRBV11-2 and J is TRBJ1-5, with D unclear. CDR1 SGHAT and CDR2 FQNNGV come from the germline V gene. There are 13 residues in the CDR3. V was shortened by 1 base and J by 13 bases, with 14 bases between the two germline ends. CDR3 in amino acids: CASSLGSTPIQHF. The CDR3 DNA sequence: TGTGCCAGCAGCTTAGGATCTACGCCAATACAGCATTTT.

The chain couples TRBV30 to TRBJ1-2; D unresolved. V was pared by 4 bases and J by 4 bases, with 13 bases between. Germline assignment: CDR1 GTSNPN and CDR2 SVGIG (reference sequence). There are 13 residues in the CDR3. In DNA, the CDR3 is TGTGCCTGGATGCAAATTTCGGGCTATGGCTACACCTTC. Translation: CAWMQISGYGYTF.

V is TRBV11-2 and J is TRBJ2-7, with 10 positions matching TRBD1. Losses at the gene ends were 6 bases for V and 4 bases for J; bases not matched to a gene: 9. The CDR3 covers 15 residues. Germline V lookup: CDR1 SGHAT, CDR2 FQNNGV. The CDR3 loop is CASSKPGQGRYEQYF. CDR3 in DNA: TGTGCCAGCAGTAAACCGGGACAGGGGAGGTACGAGCAGTACTTC.

The V call is TRBV10-3, the J call TRBJ1-3, with unresolved D. The CDR3 is 15 residues long. CDR1 is ENHRY and CDR2 is SYGVKD in the germline V gene. V lost 2 bases and J lost 3, with 11 bases in between. In DNA form, the CDR3 reads TGTGCCATCAGTGAGGAGCCCCGATTTGGAAACACCATATATTTT. Encoded protein: CAISEEPRFGNTIYF.

The chain employs TRBV20-1 and TRBJ2-1; D unresolved. Per the germline V gene, CDR1 is DFQATT and CDR2 is SNEGSKA (reference sequence). The ends were cut back, 3 bases at V and 6 bases at J, with 9 bases in the middle. The CDR3 length is 12 residues. CDR3 DNA: TGCAGTGCTAGTTCGAGGAGCAATGAGCAGTTCTTC. It encodes CSASSRSNEQFF.

This chain joins TRBV6-1 and TRBJ1-3; possibly TRBD1 for D (6 bases). The CDR3 extends over 16 amino acids. V lost 3 bases, J lost 0 bases, and 12 bases lay in between. Germline V lookup: CDR1 MNHNS, CDR2 SASEGT. The CDR3 region is CASSERGTYSGNTIYF. The CDR3 DNA follows: TGTGCCAGCAGTGAGAGGGGGACCTACTCTGGAAACACCATATATTTT.

The rearrangement joins TRBV3-1 (or the pseudogene TRBV3-2) to TRBJ2-5; the match to TRBD2 covers 10 bases. This CDR3 spans 14 amino acids. CDR1 LGHDT and CDR2 YNNKEL come from the germline V gene (reference sequence). V trimming: 1 base; J trimming: 4 bases; junction bases outside the gene matches: 0. The DNA of the CDR3 is TGTGCCAGCAGCCAAGGACTAGCGGGAGAGACCCAGTACTTC. This codes for CASSQGLAGETQYF.

The gene calls are TRBV7-2 and TRBJ2-2; weak D call: TRBD2 (6 bases). V was pared by 4 bases and J by 10 bases, with 10 bases between. The germline gives CDR1 SGHTA, CDR2 FQGNSA. This CDR3 is built from 12 residues. The CDR3 sequence: CASSWGVEELFF. The CDR3 nucleotides are TGTGCCAGCAGCTGGGGGGTCGAGGAGCTGTTTTTT.

The chain links TRBV9 to TRBJ1-4, with 8 bases fitting TRBD1. The germline V gene has CDR1 SGDLS and CDR2 YYNGEE. Unmatched junction bases numbered 5, after V lost 4 bases and J lost 6 bases. There are 14 residues in the CDR3. CDR3 in DNA: TGTGCCAGCAGCCCCGGGACAGGCGATGAAAAACTGTTTTTT. This gives the protein CASSPGTGDEKLFF.

The chain links TRBV19 to TRBJ1-6; TRBD1 might be the D (5 bases). With 7 bases removed from V and 5 bases from J, the gap between germline ends came to 15 bases. The length of the CDR3 is 15 residues. Germline loops: CDR1 LNHDA, CDR2 SQIVND (reference sequence). The CDR3 loop is CASNWGGEDNSPLHF. CDR3 sequence (DNA): TGTGCCAGTAATTGGGGGGGAGAGGATAATTCACCCCTCCACTTT.

The V call is TRBV19, the J call TRBJ1-5; D is undetermined. The V end was cut by 3 bases, the J end by 6 bases, with 18 bases between. This CDR3 region has 16 residues. Germline loops: CDR1 LNHDA, CDR2 SQIVND (reference sequence). The CDR3 sequence is CASSILLPGRSQPQHF. In nucleotides, the CDR3 is TGTGCCAGTAGTATCTTACTCCCAGGAAGATCTCAGCCCCAGCATTTT.

The rearrangement joins TRBV2 to TRBJ1-1; no definite D call. Germline V gives CDR1 SNHLY, CDR2 FYNNEI. The CDR3 contains 11 residues. Trimming took off 6 bases at V and 11 bases at J, with 13 bases between the two ends. The CDR3 is CASRTGVAAFF. CDR3 in DNA: TGTGCCAGCAGGACCGGGGTGGCGGCTTTCTTT. The full variable domain, with the rest looked up from reference TRBV2 and TRBJ1-1, is EPEVTQTPSHQVTQMGQEVILRCVPISNHLYFYWYRQILGQKVEFLVSFYNNEISEKSEIFDDQFSVERPDGSNFTLKIRSTKLEDSAMYFCASRTGVAAFFGQGTRLTVV.

The chain employs TRBV4-3 and TRBJ2-5, with D perhaps matching TRBD1 (6 bases). The CDR3 sequence is 15 residues long. The germline V gene encodes CDR1 LGHNA and CDR2 YSLEER. V was shortened by 2 bases and J by 5 bases, with 15 bases between the two germline ends. CDR3 coding DNA: TGCGCCAGCAGCCAACTTACAGGGATGGGGGAGACCCAGTACTTC. This sequence encodes CASSQLTGMGETQYF.

This clone was found once. CDR3 bases: TGTGCCAGCAGCTTCTCCGTAGCGGGGGGGCTACAAGAGACCCAGTACTTC. Translation: CASSFSVAGGLQETQYF. The V and J genes are TRBV11-2 and TRBJ2-5; 11 nucleotides match TRBD2. Looked up from germline, CDR1 is SGHAT and CDR2 is FQNNGV. This CDR3 comprises 17 residues. The trim removed 3 bases at V and 2 bases at J, leaving 8 bases unmatched.

The CDR3 loop reads CASSPPGQGSEKLFF. CDR3 nucleotides: TGTGCCAGCAGCCCTCCGGGACAGGGAAGTGAAAAACTGTTTTTT. This rearrangement joins TRBV9 to TRBJ1-4; 9 nucleotides align to TRBD1. The CDR3 runs to 15 residues. The ends lost 4 bases at V and 7 bases at J; junction bases unmatched: 8. The germline V gene has CDR1 SGDLS and CDR2 YYNGEE. The entire variable domain, with the rest obtained from reference TRBV9 and TRBJ1-4, is as follows: DSGVTQTPKHLITATGQRVTLRCSPRSGDLSVYWYQQSLDQGLQFLIQYYNGEERAKGNILERFSAQQFPDLHSELNLSSLELGDSALYFCASSPPGQGSEKLFFGSGTQLSVL.

V gene TRBV6-2 or TRBV6-3 combines with J gene TRBJ2-3, with a tentative D call TRBD2 (7 bases). The CDR3 consists of 15 residues. Trimming left V 2 bases short and J 2 bases short, with 11 bases between. Germline-derived CDR1 and CDR2 are MNHEY and SVGEGT. CDR3 DNA: TGTGCCAGCAGTTACGGGCGGGGGCTCACAGATACGCAGTATTTT. The encoded protein is CASSYGRGLTDTQYF.

There are a few counts of this clone. V and J are TRBV6-6 and TRBJ1-5; 7 nucleotides line up with TRBD1. Looked up from germline, CDR1 is MNHNY and CDR2 is SVGAGI (reference sequence). The CDR3 has 15 amino acids. With V trimmed by 2 bases and J by 4 bases, 5 bases remained unmatched. The CDR3 nucleotides are TGTGCCAGCAGTTACCTCGGACAGGTTAATCAGCCCCAGCATTTT. This translates into CASSYLGQVNQPQHF.

V and J are TRBV14 and TRBJ2-2, with 7 bases matching TRBD1. Losses at the gene ends were 2 bases for V and 6 bases for J; bases not matched to a gene: 6. This CDR3 region has 15 residues. The germline V gene encodes CDR1 SGHDN and CDR2 FVKESK. Here the CDR3 reads CASSQHRGYPGELFF. CDR3 coding DNA: TGTGCCAGCAGCCAACACAGGGGATATCCCGGGGAGCTGTTTTTT.

The genes are TRBV5-5 and TRBJ2-7; 7 positions match TRBD1. CDR1 is SGHKS, CDR2 YYEKEE, per germline (reference sequence). V was clipped by 5 bases and J by 3 bases; unmatched bases: 11. CDR3 length: 15 amino acids. The CDR3 here is CASRADPGQNYEQYF. CDR3 sequence (DNA): TGTGCCAGCAGGGCCGACCCGGGACAGAACTACGAGCAGTACTTC.

Ten or more counts support this clone. V is TRBV6-6 and J is TRBJ1-4; 7 bases align to TRBD1. CDR3 length: 13 residues. Germline lookup yields CDR1 MNHNY and CDR2 SVGAGI (reference sequence). Trimming took 5 bases from V and 7 from J; bases not matched to a gene: 4. The CDR3 DNA follows: TGTGCCAGCAGTGACAGGGTCGGTGAAAAACTGTTTTTT. This encodes CASSDRVGEKLFF.

The chain combines TRBV6-1 with TRBJ1-5; TRBD1 matches 9 bases. After removal of 0 bases from V and 5 bases from J, the junction contained 8 bases not matched to a gene. The CDR3 is 17 amino acids. Germline-derived CDR1 and CDR2 are MNHNS and SASEGT. For the CDR3, the DNA is TGTGCCAGCAGTGAAGCTGGTCCGGGACAGGGTGATCAGCCCCAGCATTTT. Translation: CASSEAGPGQGDQPQHF.

The J gene is TRBJ2-3, the V gene TRBV3-1 (or the pseudogene TRBV3-2); maybe TRBD1 (6 bases). CDR3 length: 16 amino acids. The germline CDR1 and CDR2 sequences are LGHDT and YNNKEL (reference sequence). The germline V and J ends were trimmed by 6 bases and 0 bases, with 16 bases remaining between them. CDR3 region: CASSPGNQGSTDTQYF. CDR3 nucleotide sequence: TGTGCCAGCAGTCCGGGGAATCAGGGGAGCACAGATACGCAGTATTTT.

The gene calls are TRBV5-4 and TRBJ2-2; 14 bases are a match to TRBD2. Germline CDR1 SGHNT, CDR2 YYREEE (reference sequence). The CDR3 spans 18 residues. V lost 5 bases to trimming and J lost 3 bases; unmatched junction nucleotides: 9. Written as DNA, the CDR3 is TGTGCCAGCAGGCGGACTAGCGGGGGGTTACAGGACACCGGGGAGCTGTTTTTT. This gives the protein CASRRTSGGLQDTGELFF.

This clone showed up just once. CDR3 amino acids: CASSIRDSSTDTQYF. CDR3 in DNA: TGCGCCAGCAGCATCCGGGACAGTAGCACAGATACGCAGTATTTT. V gene TRBV5-1 combines with J gene TRBJ2-3, with TRBD1 matching 7 bases. Germline values: CDR1 SGHRS, CDR2 YFSETQ. Trimming at V came to 4 bases and at J to 0 bases, leaving 5 bases not matched to a gene. The CDR3 runs 15 residues.